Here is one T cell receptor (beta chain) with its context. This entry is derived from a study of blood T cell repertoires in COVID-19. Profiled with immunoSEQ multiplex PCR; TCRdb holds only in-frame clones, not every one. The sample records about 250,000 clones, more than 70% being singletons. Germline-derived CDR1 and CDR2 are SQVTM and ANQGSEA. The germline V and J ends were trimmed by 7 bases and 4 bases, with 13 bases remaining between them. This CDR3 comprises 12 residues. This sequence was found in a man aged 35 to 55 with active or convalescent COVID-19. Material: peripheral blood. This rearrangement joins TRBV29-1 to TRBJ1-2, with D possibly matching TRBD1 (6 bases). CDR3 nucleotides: TGCAGCGCCGGTTCAGGGGTCTATGGCTACACCTTC. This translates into CSAGSGVYGYTF.